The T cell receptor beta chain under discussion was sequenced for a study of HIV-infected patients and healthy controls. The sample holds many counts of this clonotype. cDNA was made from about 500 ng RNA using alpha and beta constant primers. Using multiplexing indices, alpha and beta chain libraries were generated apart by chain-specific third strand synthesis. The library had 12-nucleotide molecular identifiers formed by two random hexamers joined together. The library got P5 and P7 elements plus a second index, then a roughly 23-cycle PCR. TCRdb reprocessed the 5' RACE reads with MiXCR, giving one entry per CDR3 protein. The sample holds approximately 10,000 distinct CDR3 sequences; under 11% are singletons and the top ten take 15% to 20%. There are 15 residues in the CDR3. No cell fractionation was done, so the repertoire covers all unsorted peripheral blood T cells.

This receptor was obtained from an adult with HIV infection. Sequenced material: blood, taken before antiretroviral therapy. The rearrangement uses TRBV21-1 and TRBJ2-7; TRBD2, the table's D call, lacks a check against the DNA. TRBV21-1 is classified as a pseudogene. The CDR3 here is CASSTAHTELYEQYF. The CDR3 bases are TGTGCCAGCAGCACCGCTCACACTGAGCTCTACGAGCAGTACTTC.